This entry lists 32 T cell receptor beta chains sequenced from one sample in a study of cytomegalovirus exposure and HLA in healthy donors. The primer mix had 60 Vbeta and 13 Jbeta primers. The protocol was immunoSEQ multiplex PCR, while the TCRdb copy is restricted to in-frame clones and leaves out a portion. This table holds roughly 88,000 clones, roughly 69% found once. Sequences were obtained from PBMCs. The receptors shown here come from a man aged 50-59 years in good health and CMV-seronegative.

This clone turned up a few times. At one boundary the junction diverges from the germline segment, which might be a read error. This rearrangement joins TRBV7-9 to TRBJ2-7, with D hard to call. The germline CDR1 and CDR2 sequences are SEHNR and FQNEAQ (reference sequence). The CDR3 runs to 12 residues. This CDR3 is CACRSFSYEQYF. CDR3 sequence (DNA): TGTGCCTGCAGGTCATTTTCCTACGAGCAGTACTTC.

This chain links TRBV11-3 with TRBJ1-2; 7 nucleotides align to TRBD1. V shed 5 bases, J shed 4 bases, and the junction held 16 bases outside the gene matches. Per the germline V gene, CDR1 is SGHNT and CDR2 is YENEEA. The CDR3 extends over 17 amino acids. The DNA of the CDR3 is TGTGCCAGCAGCGCCAGGGCAGGGGAACACAGGGGCTATGGCTACACCTTC. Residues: CASSARAGEHRGYGYTF.

The CDR3 nucleotides are TGTGCCAGTAGTGGACAGGGGAATTCACCCCTCCACTTT. Its protein is CASSGQGNSPLHF. V usage is TRBV19 and J usage is TRBJ1-6; 9 bases agree with TRBD1. Trimming took 5 bases from V and 7 from J; bases not matched to a gene: 0. The length of the CDR3 is 13 residues. Germline CDR1 and CDR2: LNHDA and SQIVND (reference sequence). The variable domain in full, completed from reference TRBV19 and TRBJ1-6, reads DGGITQSPKYLFRKEGQNVTLSCEQNLNHDAMYWYRQDPGQGLRLIYYSQIVNDFQKGDIAEGYSVSREKKESFPLTVTSAQKNPTAFYLCASSGQGNSPLHFGNGTRLTVT.

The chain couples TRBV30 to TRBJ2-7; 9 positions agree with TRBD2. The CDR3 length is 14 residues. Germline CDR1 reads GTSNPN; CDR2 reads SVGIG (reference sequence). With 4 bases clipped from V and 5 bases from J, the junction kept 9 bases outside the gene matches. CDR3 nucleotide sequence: TGTGCCTGGATACTGCGGGAGGGCACCCACGAGCAGTACGTC. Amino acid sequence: CAWILREGTHEQYV.

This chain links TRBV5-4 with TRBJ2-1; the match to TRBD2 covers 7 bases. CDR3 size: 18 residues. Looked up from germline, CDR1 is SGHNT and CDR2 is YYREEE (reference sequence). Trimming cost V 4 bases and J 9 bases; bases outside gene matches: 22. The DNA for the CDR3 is TGTGCCAGCAGCAGAGGGGTAGGTTGGGCGGGGGATCGTACTGAGCAGTTCTTC. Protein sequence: CASSRGVGWAGDRTEQFF. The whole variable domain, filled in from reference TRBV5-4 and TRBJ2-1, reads ETGVTQSPTHLIKTRGQQVTLRCSSQSGHNTVSWYQQALGQGPQFIFQYYREEENGRGNFPPRFSGLQFPNYSSELNVNALELDDSALYLCASSRGVGWAGDRTEQFFGPGTRLTVL.

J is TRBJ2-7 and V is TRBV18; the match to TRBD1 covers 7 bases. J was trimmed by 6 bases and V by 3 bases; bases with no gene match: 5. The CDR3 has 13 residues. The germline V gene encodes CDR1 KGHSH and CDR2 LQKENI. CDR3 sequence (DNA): TGTGCCAGCTCACCGTCAGACAGGGCCGAGCAGTACTTC. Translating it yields CASSPSDRAEQYF. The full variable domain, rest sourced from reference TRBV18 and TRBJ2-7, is NAGVMQNPRHLVRRRGQEARLRCSPMKGHSHVYWYRQLPEEGLKFMVYLQKENIIDESGMPKERFSAEFPKEGPSILRIQQVVRGDSAAYFCASSPSDRAEQYFGPGTRLTVT.

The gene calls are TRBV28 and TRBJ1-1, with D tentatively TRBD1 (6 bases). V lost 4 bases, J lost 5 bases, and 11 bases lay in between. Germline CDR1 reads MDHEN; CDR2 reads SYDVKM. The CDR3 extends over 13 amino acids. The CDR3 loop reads CASSWGGRTEAFF. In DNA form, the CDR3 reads TGTGCCAGCAGTTGGGGGGGCCGGACTGAAGCTTTCTTT.

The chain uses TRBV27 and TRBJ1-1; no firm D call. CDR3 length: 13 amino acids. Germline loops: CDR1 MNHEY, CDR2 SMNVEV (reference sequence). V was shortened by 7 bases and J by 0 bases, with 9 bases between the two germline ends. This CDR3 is CASTPTLNTEAFF. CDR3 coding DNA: TGTGCCAGCACCCCGACACTGAACACTGAAGCTTTCTTT.

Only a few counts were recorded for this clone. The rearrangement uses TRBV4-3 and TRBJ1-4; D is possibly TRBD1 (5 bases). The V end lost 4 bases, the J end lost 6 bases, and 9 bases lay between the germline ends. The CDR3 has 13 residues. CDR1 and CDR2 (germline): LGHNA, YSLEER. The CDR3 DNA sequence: TGCGCCAGCAGCCTGGTAGGGGATGAAAAACTGTTTTTT. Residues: CASSLVGDEKLFF.

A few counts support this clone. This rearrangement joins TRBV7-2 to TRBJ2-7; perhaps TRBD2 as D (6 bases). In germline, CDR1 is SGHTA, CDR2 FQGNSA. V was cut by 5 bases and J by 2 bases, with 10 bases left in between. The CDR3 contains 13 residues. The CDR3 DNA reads TGTGCCAGCAGCCCGGGGGTAGCCTACGAGCAGTACTTC. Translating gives CASSPGVAYEQYF.

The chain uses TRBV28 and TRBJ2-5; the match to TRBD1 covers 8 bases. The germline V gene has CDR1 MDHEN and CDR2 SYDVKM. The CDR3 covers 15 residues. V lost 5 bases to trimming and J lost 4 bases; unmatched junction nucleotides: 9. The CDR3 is CASSLPYGTGETQYF. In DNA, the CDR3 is TGTGCCAGCAGTCTCCCGTACGGGACAGGAGAGACCCAGTACTTC. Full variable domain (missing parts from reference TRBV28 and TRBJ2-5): DVKVTQSSRYLVKRTGEKVFLECVQDMDHENMFWYRQDPGLGLRLIYFSYDVKMKEKGDIPEGYSVSREKKERFSLILESASTNQTSMYLCASSLPYGTGETQYFGPGTRLLVL.

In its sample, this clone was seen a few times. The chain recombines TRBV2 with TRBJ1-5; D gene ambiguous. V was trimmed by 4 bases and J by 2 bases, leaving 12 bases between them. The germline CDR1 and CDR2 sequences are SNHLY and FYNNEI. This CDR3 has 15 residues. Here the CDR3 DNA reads TGTGCCAGCAGTGTATATTCCACAGGCAATCAGCCCCAGCATTTT. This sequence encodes CASSVYSTGNQPQHF.

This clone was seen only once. CDR3 loop: CAWSFPQWGHRMGEQFF. Written as DNA, the CDR3 is TGTGCCTGGAGTTTTCCCCAGTGGGGGCACAGAATGGGTGAGCAGTTCTTC. The rearrangement joins TRBV30 to TRBJ2-1; D is perhaps TRBD1 (6 bases). This CDR3 spans 17 amino acids. V lost 2 bases and J 9 bases, leaving 26 bases between the germline ends. Germline V gives CDR1 GTSNPN, CDR2 SVGIG (reference sequence).

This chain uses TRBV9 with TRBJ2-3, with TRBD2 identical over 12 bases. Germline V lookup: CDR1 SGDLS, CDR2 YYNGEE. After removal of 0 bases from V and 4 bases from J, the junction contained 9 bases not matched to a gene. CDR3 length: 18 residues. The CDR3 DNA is TGTGCCAGCAGCGTAGCTTTGACTAGCGGGAGTTGGGCAGATACGCAGTATTTT. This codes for CASSVALTSGSWADTQYF.

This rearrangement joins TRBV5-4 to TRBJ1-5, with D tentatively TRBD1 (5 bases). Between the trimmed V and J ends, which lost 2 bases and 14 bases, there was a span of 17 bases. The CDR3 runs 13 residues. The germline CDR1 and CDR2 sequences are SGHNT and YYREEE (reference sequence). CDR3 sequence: CASSFGGGEGEHF. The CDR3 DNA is TGTGCCAGCAGCTTCGGGGGGGGAGAGGGCGAGCATTTT.

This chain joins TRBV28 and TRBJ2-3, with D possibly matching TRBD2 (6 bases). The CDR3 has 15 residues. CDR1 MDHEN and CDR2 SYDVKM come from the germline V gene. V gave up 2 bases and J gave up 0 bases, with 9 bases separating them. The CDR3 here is CASSLGGTSTDTQYF. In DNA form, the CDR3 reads TGTGCCAGCAGTTTAGGGGGGACTAGCACAGATACGCAGTATTTT.

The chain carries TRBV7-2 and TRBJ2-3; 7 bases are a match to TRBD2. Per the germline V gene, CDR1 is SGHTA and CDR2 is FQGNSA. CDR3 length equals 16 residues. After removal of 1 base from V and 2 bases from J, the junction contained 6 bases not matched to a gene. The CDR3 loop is CASSLVGSGYTDTQYF. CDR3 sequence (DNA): TGTGCCAGCAGCTTAGTTGGTAGCGGGTACACAGATACGCAGTATTTT.

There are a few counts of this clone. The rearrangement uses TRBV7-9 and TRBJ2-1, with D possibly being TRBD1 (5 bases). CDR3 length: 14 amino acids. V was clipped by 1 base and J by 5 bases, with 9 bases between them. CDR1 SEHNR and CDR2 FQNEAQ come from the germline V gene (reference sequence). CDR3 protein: CASSLEGVDNEQFF. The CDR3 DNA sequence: TGTGCCAGCAGCTTAGAAGGGGTGGACAATGAGCAGTTCTTC.

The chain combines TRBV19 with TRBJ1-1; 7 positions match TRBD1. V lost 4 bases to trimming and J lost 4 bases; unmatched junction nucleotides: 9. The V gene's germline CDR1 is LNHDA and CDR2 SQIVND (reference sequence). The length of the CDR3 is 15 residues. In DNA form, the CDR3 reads TGTGCCAGTAGTAAGGGGGCGCGTATAGGCACTGAAGCTTTCTTT. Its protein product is CASSKGARIGTEAFF. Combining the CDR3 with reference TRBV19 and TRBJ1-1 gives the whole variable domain DGGITQSPKYLFRKEGQNVTLSCEQNLNHDAMYWYRQDPGQGLRLIYYSQIVNDFQKGDIAEGYSVSREKKESFPLTVTSAQKNPTAFYLCASSKGARIGTEAFFGQGTRLTVV.

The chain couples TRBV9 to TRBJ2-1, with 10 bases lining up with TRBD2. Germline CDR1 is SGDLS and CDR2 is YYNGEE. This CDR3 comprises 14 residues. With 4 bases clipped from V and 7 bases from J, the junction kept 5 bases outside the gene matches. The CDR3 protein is CASSLAGVGNEQFF. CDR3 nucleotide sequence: TGTGCCAGCAGCCTAGCGGGAGTTGGGAATGAGCAGTTCTTC. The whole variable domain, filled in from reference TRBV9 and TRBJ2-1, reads DSGVTQTPKHLITATGQRVTLRCSPRSGDLSVYWYQQSLDQGLQFLIQYYNGEERAKGNILERFSAQQFPDLHSELNLSSLELGDSALYFCASSLAGVGNEQFFGPGTRLTVL.

This CDR3 is CASSYSSGRHNEQFF. The DNA of the CDR3 is TGTGCCAGCAGTTACTCGTCAGGGCGCCACAATGAGCAGTTCTTC. The chain is built from TRBV6-5 and TRBJ2-1, with D possibly matching TRBD1 (5 bases). Trimming shortened V by 0 bases and J by 5 bases, and 11 bases separated the two germline ends. The V gene's germline CDR1 is MNHEY and CDR2 SVGAGI. This CDR3 region has 15 residues.

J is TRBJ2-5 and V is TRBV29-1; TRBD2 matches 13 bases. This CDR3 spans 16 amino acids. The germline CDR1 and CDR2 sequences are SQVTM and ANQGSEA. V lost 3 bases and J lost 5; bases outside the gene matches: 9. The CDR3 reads CSVEGTSGRVRETQYF. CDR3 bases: TGCAGCGTTGAGGGAACTAGCGGGAGGGTCCGGGAGACCCAGTACTTC.

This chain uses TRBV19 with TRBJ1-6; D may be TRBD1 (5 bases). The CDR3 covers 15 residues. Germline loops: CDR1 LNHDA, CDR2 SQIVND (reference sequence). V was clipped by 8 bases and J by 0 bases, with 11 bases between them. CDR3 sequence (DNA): TGTGCCAGTCGGGGCGGGAGCTCCTATAATTCACCCCTCCACTTT. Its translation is CASRGGSSYNSPLHF.

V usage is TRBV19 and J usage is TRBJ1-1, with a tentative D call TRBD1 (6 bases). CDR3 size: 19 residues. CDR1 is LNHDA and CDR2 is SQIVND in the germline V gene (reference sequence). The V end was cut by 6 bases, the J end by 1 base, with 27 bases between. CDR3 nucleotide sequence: TGTGCCAGTAGATCTCGGGGCTTCTACGAGGGACACCAGAACACTGAAGCTTTCTTT. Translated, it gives CASRSRGFYEGHQNTEAFF.

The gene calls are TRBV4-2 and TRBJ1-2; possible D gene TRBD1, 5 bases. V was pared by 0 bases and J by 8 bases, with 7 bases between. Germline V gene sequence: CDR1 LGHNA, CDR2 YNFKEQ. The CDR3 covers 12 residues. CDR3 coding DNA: TGTGCCAGCAGCCAAGATAGGGGAGGCTACACCTTC. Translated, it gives CASSQDRGGYTF.

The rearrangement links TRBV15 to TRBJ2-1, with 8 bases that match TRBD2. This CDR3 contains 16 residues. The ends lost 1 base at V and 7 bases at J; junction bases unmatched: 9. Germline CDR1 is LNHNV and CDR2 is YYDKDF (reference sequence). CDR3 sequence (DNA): TGTGCCACCAGCAGAGGGCGGGAGGTCGGGGTTAATGAGCAGTTCTTC. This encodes CATSRGREVGVNEQFF.

The CDR3 is CASSLGQVGTEAFF. The CDR3 coding sequence is TGTGCCAGCTCACTAGGACAGGTGGGAACTGAAGCTTTCTTT. The chain joins TRBV18 to TRBJ1-1; TRBD1 matches 7 bases. This CDR3 region has 14 residues. In germline, CDR1 is KGHSH, CDR2 LQKENI. The V and J ends lost 4 bases and 5 bases, in that order; junction bases with no gene match: 7.

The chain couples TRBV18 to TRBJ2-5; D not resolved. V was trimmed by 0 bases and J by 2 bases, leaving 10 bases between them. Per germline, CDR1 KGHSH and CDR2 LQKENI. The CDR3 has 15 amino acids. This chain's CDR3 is CASSPPVRSQETQYF. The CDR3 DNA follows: TGTGCCAGCTCACCACCCGTCAGAAGTCAAGAGACCCAGTACTTC. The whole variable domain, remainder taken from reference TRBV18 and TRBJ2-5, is NAGVMQNPRHLVRRRGQEARLRCSPMKGHSHVYWYRQLPEEGLKFMVYLQKENIIDESGMPKERFSAEFPKEGPSILRIQQVVRGDSAAYFCASSPPVRSQETQYFGPGTRLLVL.

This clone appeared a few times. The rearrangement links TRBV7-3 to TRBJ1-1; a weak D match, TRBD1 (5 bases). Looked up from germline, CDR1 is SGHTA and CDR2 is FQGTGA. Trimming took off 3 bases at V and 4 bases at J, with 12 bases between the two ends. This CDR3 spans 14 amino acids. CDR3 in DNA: TGTGCCAGCAGCTTGTACGGGGGAGGCACTGAAGCTTTCTTT. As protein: CASSLYGGGTEAFF.

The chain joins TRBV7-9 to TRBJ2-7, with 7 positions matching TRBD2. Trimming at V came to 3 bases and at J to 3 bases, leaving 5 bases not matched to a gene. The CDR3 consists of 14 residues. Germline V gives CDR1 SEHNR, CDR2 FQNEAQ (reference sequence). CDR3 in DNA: TGTGCCAGCAGCTTCGCGGGAGAGAGCTACGAGCAGTACGTC. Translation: CASSFAGESYEQYV.

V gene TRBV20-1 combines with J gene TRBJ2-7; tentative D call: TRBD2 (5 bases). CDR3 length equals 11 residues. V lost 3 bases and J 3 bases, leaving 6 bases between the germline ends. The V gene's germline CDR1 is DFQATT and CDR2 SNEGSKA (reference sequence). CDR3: CSASGDYEQYF. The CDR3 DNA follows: TGCAGTGCTAGCGGGGACTACGAGCAGTACTTC.

As DNA, the CDR3 is TGTGCCAGCCGGGTCCGGGACAGGGGCGATACGCAGTATTTT. Residues: CASRVRDRGDTQYF. The J gene is TRBJ2-3, the V gene TRBV7-4; 10 bases are shared with TRBD1. CDR1 and CDR2 from the germline V gene are SGHVT and SQSDAQ. The CDR3 runs 14 residues. V dropped 8 bases and J dropped 6; count of bases not matched to a gene: 8.